This TCR beta chain was profiled in a study of blood T cell repertoires in COVID-19. The wider study: Sites in the United States, Italy and Spain provided acute and convalescent COVID-19 samples. From T cells, B-cell-depleted T cells, or PBMCs came the material, which was cDNA or gDNA.

Original data processing: Using reference gene primer amplification, nucleated cell counts were estimated. The repertoire was sequenced with immunoSEQ multiplex PCR; TCRdb's copy has only in-frame clones and lacks some. V and J calls and clone size are given by that table; D and trimming were obtained from the DNA. Of over 150,000 clones in the sample, 85% to 95% are singletons; the top ten hold 0.45% to 0.65%. The germline V gene encodes CDR1 SGHRS and CDR2 YFSETQ. This CDR3 region has 14 residues. The V and J ends lost 3 bases and 5 bases, in that order; junction bases with no gene match: 5. This receptor was identified in a man aged 50 to 59 with acute or convalescent COVID-19. The genes are TRBV5-1 and TRBJ1-1, with 9 bases fitting TRBD1. Sequencing was performed on peripheral blood. CDR3 residues: CASSWTGVGTEAFF. The CDR3 coding sequence is TGCGCCAGCAGCTGGACAGGGGTGGGAACTGAAGCTTTCTTT.